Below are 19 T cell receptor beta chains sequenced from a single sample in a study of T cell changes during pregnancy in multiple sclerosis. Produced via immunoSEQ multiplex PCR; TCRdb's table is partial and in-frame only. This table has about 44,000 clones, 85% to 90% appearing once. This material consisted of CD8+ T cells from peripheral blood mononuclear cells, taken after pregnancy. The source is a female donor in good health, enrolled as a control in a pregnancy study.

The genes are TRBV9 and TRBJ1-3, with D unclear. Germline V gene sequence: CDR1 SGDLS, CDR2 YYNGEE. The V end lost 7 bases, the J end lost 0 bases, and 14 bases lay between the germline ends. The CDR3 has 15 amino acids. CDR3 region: CASSPTGNSGNTIYF. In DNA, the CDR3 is TGTGCCAGCTCCCCAACCGGGAACTCTGGAAACACCATATATTTT.

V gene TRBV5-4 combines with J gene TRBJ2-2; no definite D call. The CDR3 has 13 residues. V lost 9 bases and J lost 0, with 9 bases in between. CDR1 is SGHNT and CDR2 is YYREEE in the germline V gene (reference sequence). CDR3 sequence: CATVDSNTGELFF. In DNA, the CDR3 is TGTGCCACCGTAGACTCGAACACCGGGGAGCTGTTTTTT.

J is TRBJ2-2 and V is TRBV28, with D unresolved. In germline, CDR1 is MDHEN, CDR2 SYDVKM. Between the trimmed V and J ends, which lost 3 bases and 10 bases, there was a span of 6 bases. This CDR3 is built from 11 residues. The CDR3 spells CASSFSSELFF. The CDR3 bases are TGTGCCAGCAGTTTCTCCTCGGAGCTGTTTTTT.

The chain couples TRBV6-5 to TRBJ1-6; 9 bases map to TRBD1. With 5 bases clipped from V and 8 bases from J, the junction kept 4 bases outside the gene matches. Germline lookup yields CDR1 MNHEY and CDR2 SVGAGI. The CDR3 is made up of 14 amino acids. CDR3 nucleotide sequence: TGTGCCAGCAGTAGGACAGGGGTGGATTCACCCCTCCACTTT. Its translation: CASSRTGVDSPLHF.

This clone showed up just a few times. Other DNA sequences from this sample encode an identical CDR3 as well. CDR3 sequence (DNA): TGCGCCAGCAGCCAGGGGGCGGGTTATAGCAATCAGCCCCAGCATTTT. Its protein product is CASSQGAGYSNQPQHF. The rearrangement uses TRBV4-3 and TRBJ1-5, with D perhaps matching TRBD1 (6 bases). The CDR3 consists of 16 residues. Per germline, CDR1 LGHNA and CDR2 YSLEER. The germline V and J ends were trimmed by 3 bases and 0 bases, with 12 bases remaining between them.

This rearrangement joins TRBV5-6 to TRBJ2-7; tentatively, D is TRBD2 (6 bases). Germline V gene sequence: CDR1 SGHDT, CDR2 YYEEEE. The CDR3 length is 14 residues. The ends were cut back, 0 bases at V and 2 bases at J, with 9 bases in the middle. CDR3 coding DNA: TGTGCCAGCAGCTTGGGGTGGGGGGCCTACGAGCAGTACTTC. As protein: CASSLGWGAYEQYF.

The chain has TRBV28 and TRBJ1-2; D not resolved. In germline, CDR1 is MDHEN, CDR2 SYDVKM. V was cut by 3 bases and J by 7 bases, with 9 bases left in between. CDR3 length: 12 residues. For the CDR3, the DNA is TGTGCCAGCAGTTTGTTTTCGGGTGGCTACACCTTC. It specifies CASSLFSGGYTF.

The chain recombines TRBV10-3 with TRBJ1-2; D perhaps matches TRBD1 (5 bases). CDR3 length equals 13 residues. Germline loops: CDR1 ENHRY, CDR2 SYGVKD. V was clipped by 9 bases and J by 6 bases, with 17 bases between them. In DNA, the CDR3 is TGTGCCATTTTGGGGGGGGACCAAGATGGCTACACCTTC. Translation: CAILGGDQDGYTF.

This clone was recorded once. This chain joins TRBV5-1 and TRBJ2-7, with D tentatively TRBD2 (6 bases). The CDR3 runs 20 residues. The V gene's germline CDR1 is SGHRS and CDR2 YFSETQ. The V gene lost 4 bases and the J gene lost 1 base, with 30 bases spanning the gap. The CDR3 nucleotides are TGCGCCAGCAGCCCGGAGGGATTTCGGACGGCCCGTGATGGGTCCTACGAGCAGTACTTC. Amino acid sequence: CASSPEGFRTARDGSYEQYF. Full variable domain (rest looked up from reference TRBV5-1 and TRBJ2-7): KAGVTQTPRYLIKTRGQQVTLSCSPISGHRSVSWYQQTPGQGLQFLFEYFSETQRNKGNFPGRFSGRQFSNSRSEMNVSTLELGDSALYLCASSPEGFRTARDGSYEQYFGPGTRLTVT.

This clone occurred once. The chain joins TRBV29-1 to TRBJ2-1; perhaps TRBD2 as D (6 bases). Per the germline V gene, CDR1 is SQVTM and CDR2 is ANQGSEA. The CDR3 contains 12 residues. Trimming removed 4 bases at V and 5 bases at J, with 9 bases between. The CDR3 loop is CSVVGGNNEQFF. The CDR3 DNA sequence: TGCAGCGTTGTCGGGGGTAACAATGAGCAGTTCTTC.

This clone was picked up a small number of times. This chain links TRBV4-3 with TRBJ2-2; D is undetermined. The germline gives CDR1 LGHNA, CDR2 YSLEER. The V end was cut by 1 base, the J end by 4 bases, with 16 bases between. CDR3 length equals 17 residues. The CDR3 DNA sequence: TGCGCCAGCAGCCAAGGCGTTCTAGAGGTCGGCACCGGGGAGCTGTTTTTT. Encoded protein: CASSQGVLEVGTGELFF.

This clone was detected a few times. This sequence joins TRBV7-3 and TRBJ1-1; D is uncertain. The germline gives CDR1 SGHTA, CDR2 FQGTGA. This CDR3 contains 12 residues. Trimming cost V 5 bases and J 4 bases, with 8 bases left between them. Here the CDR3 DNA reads TGTGCCAGCAGCGAGGGTGGCACTGAAGCTTTCTTT. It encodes CASSEGGTEAFF.

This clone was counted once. The CDR3 nucleotides read TGTGCCAGCAGTTTCTCCAACCCACGGGAAGAGACCCAGTACTTC. This sequence encodes CASSFSNPREETQYF. The chain couples TRBV27 to TRBJ2-5, with D uncertain. Germline V lookup: CDR1 MNHEY, CDR2 SMNVEV (reference sequence). This CDR3 is built from 15 residues. Deletions cut 3 bases from V and 3 bases from J, with 14 bases between.

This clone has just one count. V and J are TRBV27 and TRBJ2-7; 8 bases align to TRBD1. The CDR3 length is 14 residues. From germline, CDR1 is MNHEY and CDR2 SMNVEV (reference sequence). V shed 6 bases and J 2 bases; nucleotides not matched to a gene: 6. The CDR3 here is CASSPGQGAYEQYF. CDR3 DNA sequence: TGTGCCAGCAGCCCCGGACAGGGCGCCTACGAGCAGTACTTC.

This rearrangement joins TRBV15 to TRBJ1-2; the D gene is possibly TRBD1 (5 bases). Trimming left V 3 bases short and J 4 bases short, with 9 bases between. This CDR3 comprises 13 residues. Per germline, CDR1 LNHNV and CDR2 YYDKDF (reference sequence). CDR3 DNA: TGTGCCACCAGCAGCCCGACAGTCTATGGCTACACCTTC. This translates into CATSSPTVYGYTF.

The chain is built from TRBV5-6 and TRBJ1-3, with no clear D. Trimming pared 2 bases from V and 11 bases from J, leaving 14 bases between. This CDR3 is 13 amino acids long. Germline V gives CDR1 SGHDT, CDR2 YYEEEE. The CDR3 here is CASSFSGRLSIYF. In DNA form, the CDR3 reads TGTGCCAGCAGCTTTTCGGGGAGACTTTCCATATATTTT.

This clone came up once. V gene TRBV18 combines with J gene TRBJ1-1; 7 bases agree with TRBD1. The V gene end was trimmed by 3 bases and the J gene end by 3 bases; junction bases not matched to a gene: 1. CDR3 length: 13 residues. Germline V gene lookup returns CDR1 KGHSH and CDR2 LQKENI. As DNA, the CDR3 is TGTGCCAGCTCACCGGGGACAGACACTGAAGCTTTCTTT. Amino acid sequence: CASSPGTDTEAFF.

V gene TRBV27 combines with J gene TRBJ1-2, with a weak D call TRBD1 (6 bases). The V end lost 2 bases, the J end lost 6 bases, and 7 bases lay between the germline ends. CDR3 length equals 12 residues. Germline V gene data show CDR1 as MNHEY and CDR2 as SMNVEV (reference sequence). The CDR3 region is CASSLQGHGYTF. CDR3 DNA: TGTGCCAGCAGTTTACAGGGGCATGGCTACACCTTC.

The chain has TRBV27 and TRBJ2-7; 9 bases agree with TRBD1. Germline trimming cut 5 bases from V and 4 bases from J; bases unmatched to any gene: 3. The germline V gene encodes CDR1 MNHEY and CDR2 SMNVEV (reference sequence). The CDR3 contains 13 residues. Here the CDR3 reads CASSAGQGYEQYF. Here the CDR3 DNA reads TGTGCCAGCAGTGCGGGACAGGGTTACGAGCAGTACTTC.